The 5 T cell receptor beta chains below come from one sample, sequenced in a study of T cell repertoires in cytomegalovirus infection. Their antigens are not known. Via MiXCR, TCRdb re-called the reads, giving one row per CDR3 protein. The table lists some 800,000 distinct CDR3 sequences, around a third of them singletons. Sequenced material: cultured CD8+ T cells from PBMCs, taken from culture after CMV antigen stimulation. Receptors were obtained from a human donor in good health (CMV status not recorded). Some clones in this sample may be carry-over from other donors' samples.

The chain recombines TRBV7-4 with TRBJ1-1; no firm D call. Germline assignment: CDR1 SGHVT and CDR2 SQSDAQ. Deletions cut 1 base from V and 2 bases from J, with 11 bases between. The CDR3 runs 15 residues. The CDR3 spells CASSLVDWGNTEAFF. Written as DNA, the CDR3 is TGTGCCAGCAGCTTAGTTGATTGGGGAAACACTGAAGCTTTCTTT.

This clonotype was observed at least ten times. V and J are TRBV7-9 and TRBJ1-5; D call uncertain. Germline V gene lookup returns CDR1 SEHNR and CDR2 FQNEAQ (reference sequence). The CDR3 runs 13 residues. V lost 1 base and J 11 bases, leaving 12 bases between the germline ends. CDR3 sequence: CASSLDRSRSQHF. Written as DNA, the CDR3 is TGTGCCAGCAGCTTAGATCGCAGTCGGTCCCAGCATTTT.

Concerning this clonotype: A junction boundary mismatches the germline segment, possibly from a read error. V usage is TRBV11-2 and J usage is TRBJ2-1; 8 bases align to TRBD2. CDR3 size: 17 residues. Germline V CDR1 and CDR2: SGHAT, FQNNGV. The CDR3 DNA reads TGTGTCAGCAGCTTAGGCCAATTCGGGGGGGCGGGGGATGAGCAGTTCTTC. Amino acids: CVSSLGQFGGAGDEQFF.

The chain joins TRBV7-2 to TRBJ1-2; 10 nucleotides align to TRBD1. CDR3 length equals 15 residues. Trimming cost V 2 bases and J 6 bases; bases outside gene matches: 6. Germline-derived CDR1 and CDR2 are SGHTA and FQGNSA. The CDR3, as DNA: TGTGCCAGCAGCTTACCGGGACAGGGGAGGGATGGCTACACCTTC. Translating it yields CASSLPGQGRDGYTF. Looking up the rest from reference TRBV7-2 and TRBJ1-2 gives the full variable domain: GAGVSQSPSNKVTEKGKDVELRCDPISGHTALYWYRQSLGQGLEFLIYFQGNSAPDKSGLPSDRFSAERTGGSVSTLTIQRTQQEDSAVYLCASSLPGQGRDGYTFGSGTRLTVV.

This CDR3 is CASSGAVSYEQYF. The CDR3 region has the DNA TGTGCCAGTAGTGGAGCTGTCTCCTACGAGCAGTACTTC. This chain links TRBV19 with TRBJ2-7; D is undetermined. CDR1 is LNHDA and CDR2 is SQIVND in the germline V gene (reference sequence). Trimming took off 5 bases at V and 0 bases at J, with 8 bases between the two ends. This CDR3 spans 13 amino acids.